This TCR beta chain was sequenced for a study of identical twins. Study results and limitations: For cord blood, abundant beta clonotypes had fewer insertions, unlike memory repertoires, which showed none.

TCRdb called the 5' RACE reads again in MiXCR, with one record for every CDR3 protein. The sample lists some 630,000 distinct CDR3 sequences; about 7% were seen once. As to this clonotype: Its antigen is undetermined.

The CDR3 covers 15 residues. V was clipped by 4 bases and J by 4 bases, with 18 bases between them. From germline, CDR1 is SGDLS and CDR2 YYNGEE. These data are also associated with another study on yellow fever vaccine responses in identical twins.

The clonotype comes from a woman younger than 30 in good health. V is TRBV9 and J is TRBJ2-7; tentatively, D is TRBD1 (6 bases). Sequences were obtained from PBMCs. The CDR3 bases are TGTGCCAGCAGCCCAACAGGGACACAAGTTTACGAGCAGTACTTC. Translated: CASSPTGTQVYEQYF.